A selection of T cell receptor beta chains follows, all from one sample in a study of T cells after yellow fever vaccination. In TCRdb, the 5' RACE reads were re-called with MiXCR into one record per CDR3 protein. Seen here are fewer than 400,000 distinct CDR3 sequences, roughly 10% observed once, and the top ten hold about 3%. Sequencing was performed on CD4+ T cells sorted from PBMCs, taken 45 days after the yellow fever booster vaccination. Receptors originate from a young man who received the YFV17D yellow fever vaccine. The CDR3 runs from the conserved cysteine through the conserved F or W. Each record gives: J gene, V gene, clone size, D gene, CDR3 DNA, CDR3 protein. The D gene is left open where the match is weak. Clone size is shown for a subset of rows, as once, few, many or a class of expanded clone.

TRBJ1-2 | TRBV5-1 | few | - | TGCGCCAGCAGCTTGAATCCCCGGGTCGGCGGCTACACCTTC | CASSLNPRVGGYTF
TRBJ2-5 | TRBV5-6 | - | - | TGTGCCAGCAGCAGAGAGGCTACGTGGACCCAGTACTTC | CASSREATWTQYF
TRBJ1-1 | TRBV5-1 | - | - | TGCGCCAGCAGCTTACACCGGGTCTTGAACACTGAAGCTTTCTTT | CASSLHRVLNTEAFF
TRBJ1-2 | TRBV20-1 | few | TRBD1 | TGCAGTGCCTCTCCGGGACAGGGTTATGGCTACACCTTC | CSASPGQGYGYTF
TRBJ2-3 | TRBV4-2 | - | - | TGTGCCAGCAGCCAAAATAGGCGGGGAGGCACAGATACGCAGTATTTT | CASSQNRRGGTDTQYF
TRBJ2-3 | TRBV24-1 | - | - | TGTGCCACCAGTGAAGACAACACAGATACGCAGTATTTT | CATSEDNTDTQYF
TRBJ1-1 | TRBV12-3/TRBV12-4 | many | TRBD1 | TGTGCCAGCAGTTTGGGGACAGGCGAGGCTTTCTTT | CASSLGTGEAFF
TRBJ2-5 | TRBV20-1 | - | TRBD2 | TGCAGTGCTTCCGGACTAGCGGGGGTGGAAGAGACCCAGTACTTC | CSASGLAGVEETQYF
TRBJ2-2 | TRBV15 | - | - | TGTGCCACCAGCGTCCGGTGGGGGCACACCGGGGAGCTGTTTTTT | CATSVRWGHTGELFF
TRBJ2-2 | TRBV4-2 | few | - | TGTGCCAGCAGTCCACTTAGCCGGGGGATGAACACCGGGGAGCTGTTTTTT | CASSPLSRGMNTGELFF
TRBJ1-6 | TRBV7-2 | - | TRBD1 | TGTGCCAGCAGACAACAGGGGAATTCACCCCTCCACTTT | CASRQQGNSPLHF
TRBJ1-1 | TRBV4-3 | - | - | TGCGCCAGCAGCCAAGATCCCTGGAACACTGAAGCTTTCTTT | CASSQDPWNTEAFF
TRBJ1-5 | TRBV3-1 | few | - | TGTGCCAGCAGCCCCTCGGAGGGGCATCAGCCCCAGCATTTT | CASSPSEGHQPQHF
TRBJ2-5 | TRBV5-1 | many | - | TGCGCCAGCAGCTTGGAATCCCCCCAATGGGAGACCCAGTACTTC | CASSLESPQWETQYF
TRBJ2-7 | TRBV6-5 | - | - | TGTGCCAGCAGTTACGAGGTCCCCTACCTCTACGAGCAGTACTTC | CASSYEVPYLYEQYF
TRBJ2-2 | TRBV7-2 | - | TRBD1 | TGTGCCAGCAGCCGGAGACAGGGGGGAGACACCGGGGAGCTGTTTTTT | CASSRRQGGDTGELFF
TRBJ2-3 | TRBV5-4 | few | - | TGTGCCAGCAGCTCCGTAACCAGGGGCACAGATACGCAGTATTTT | CASSSVTRGTDTQYF
TRBJ1-1 | TRBV7-9 | - | - | TGTGCCAGCAGCTTTCCGGGTGTGGAGGGGTTGGCTTTCTTT | CASSFPGVEGLAFF
TRBJ2-2 | TRBV7-2 | few | - | TGTGCCAGCAGCCCCAGACGGGACGGGGAGCTGTTTTTT | CASSPRRDGELFF
TRBJ1-2 | TRBV15 | many | - | TGTGCCACCAGCAGAGGTGCGGGGAAGGGTGGCTACACCTTC | CATSRGAGKGGYTF
TRBJ1-6 | TRBV4-3 | many | - | TGCGCCAGCAGCCAAGATATGGGTGCTTGGGGTTCACCCCTCCACTTT | CASSQDMGAWGSPLHF
TRBJ1-3 | TRBV7-8 | many | TRBD1 | TGTGCCAGCAGCTGGGGACAGGGCCCTATGTATTTT | CASSWGQGPMYF
TRBJ2-1 | TRBV7-9 | many | - | TGTGCCAGCAGCTTTGACAGTTACAATGAGCAGTTCTTC | CASSFDSYNEQFF
TRBJ1-5 | TRBV20-1 | many | - | TGCAGTGCTAGATCGGCGGTTTCCGTGGGCGGTCAGCCCCAGCATTTT | CSARSAVSVGGQPQHF
TRBJ2-7 | TRBV5-1 | - | TRBD1 | TGCGCCAGCAGCTTGCCCGACAGGGACGAGCAGTACTTC | CASSLPDRDEQYF
TRBJ1-4 | TRBV7-9 | - | - | TGTGCCAGCAGCCAAGCCAATGAAAAACTGTTTTTT | CASSQANEKLFF
TRBJ2-5 | TRBV19 | few | - | TGTGCCAGTAGTATAGCAGGGGCGGAGACCCAGTACTTC | CASSIAGAETQYF
TRBJ2-1 | TRBV5-6 | - | - | TGTGCCAGCAGCTTGCCCCATCTAGGCAATGAGCAGTTCTTC | CASSLPHLGNEQFF